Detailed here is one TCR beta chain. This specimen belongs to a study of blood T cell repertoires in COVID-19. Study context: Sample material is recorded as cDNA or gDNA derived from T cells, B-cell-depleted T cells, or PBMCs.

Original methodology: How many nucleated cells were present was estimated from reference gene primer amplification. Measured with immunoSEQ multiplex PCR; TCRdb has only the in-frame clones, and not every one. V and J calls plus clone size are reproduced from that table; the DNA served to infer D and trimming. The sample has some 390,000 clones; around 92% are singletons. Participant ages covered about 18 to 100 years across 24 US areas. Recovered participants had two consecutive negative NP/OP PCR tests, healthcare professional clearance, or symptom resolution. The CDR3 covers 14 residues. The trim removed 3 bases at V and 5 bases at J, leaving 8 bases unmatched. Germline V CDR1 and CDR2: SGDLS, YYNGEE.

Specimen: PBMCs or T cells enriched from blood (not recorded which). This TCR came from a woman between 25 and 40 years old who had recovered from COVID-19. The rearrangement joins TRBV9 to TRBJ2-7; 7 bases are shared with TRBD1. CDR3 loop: CASSGSTGVDEQYF. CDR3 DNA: TGTGCCAGCAGCGGTTCAACAGGGGTCGACGAGCAGTACTTC.